This T cell receptor beta chain was identified during a study of shared clonotypes between healthy human individuals. Produced via immunoSEQ multiplex PCR; TCRdb's table is partial and in-frame only. The profile covers 1.4 million to 1.5 million clones, with 95% to 97% appearing a single time and over 1% taken by the ten largest. J was trimmed by 1 base and V by 5 bases; bases with no gene match: 5. Germline values: CDR1 SGHRS, CDR2 YFSETQ. CDR3 length: 14 residues. The gene calls are TRBV5-1 and TRBJ2-5; 7 bases are shared with TRBD2. The sequence was collected from a man younger than 45 in good health. The sequencing input was naive CD4+ T cells sorted from blood. Documented subset: CD45RA+ positively selected. CDR3 region: CASREVAGQETQYF. CDR3 nucleotide sequence: TGCGCCAGCAGAGAGGTAGCGGGCCAAGAGACCCAGTACTTC.